This paragraph covers one TCR beta chain sequence. The sample belongs to a study of blood T cell repertoires in COVID-19. On the study more broadly: Acute-phase and convalescent COVID-19 samples originated in the United States, Italy and Spain.

Germline V gives CDR1 SGDLS, CDR2 YYNGEE. CDR3 size: 15 residues. Trimming removed 4 bases from V and 4 bases from J; junction bases left unmatched: 10. TCRdb keeps only in-frame clones here, not all; method: immunoSEQ multiplex PCR. The table lists a few hundred thousand clones, roughly 80% of them singletons. Sequencing was carried out using PBMCs or T cells enriched from blood (not recorded which). The receptor's source is a man aged 35-49 years who had been exposed to COVID-19. This chain connects TRBV9 to TRBJ2-5; 7 positions agree with TRBD2. CDR3 region: CASSKVGGPGETQYF. Here the CDR3 DNA reads TGTGCCAGCAGCAAAGTGGGAGGGCCGGGAGAGACCCAGTACTTC.